This T cell receptor beta chain was sequenced during a study of cytomegalovirus exposure and HLA in healthy donors. Study-level results: Versus the approximately 720-donor mean, an Asian-associated ancestry cluster reportedly showed fewer N-insertions in a later analysis.

Healthy bone marrow donors made up the donors. The CDR3 loop spans 15 amino acids. V was pared by 1 base and J by 4 bases, with 10 bases between. From germline, CDR1 is SEHNR and CDR2 FQNEAQ (reference sequence). With 60 Vbeta and 13 Jbeta primers, the PCR was carried out. Clones were read by immunoSEQ multiplex PCR, and TCRdb kept only the in-frame ones, dropping some. Of about 100,000 clones in the sample, around 81% were seen once. Notes on this clone: The antigen is not known.

The sequence came from a woman in her 70s in good health and CMV-seropositive. Input material: PBMCs. This chain uses TRBV7-9 with TRBJ2-2, with D possibly matching TRBD1 (5 bases). CDR3 bases: TGTGCCAGCAGCTTAGTAACAGGTTCCACCGGGGAGCTGTTTTTT. Protein: CASSLVTGSTGELFF. Full variable domain (missing parts from reference TRBV7-9 and TRBJ2-2): DTGVSQNPRHKITKRGQNVTFRCDPISEHNRLYWYRQTLGQGPEFLTYFQNEAQLEKSRLLSDRFSAERPKGSFSTLEIQRTEQGDSAMYLCASSLVTGSTGELFFGEGSRLTVL.